This T cell receptor (beta chain) is drawn from a study of molecular identifiers for immune sequencing clone quantification. Previously published methods and listed TCR primers were used for the bulk TCR libraries. One entry per CDR3 protein, called by TCRdb with MiXCR from the PCR reads. The data hold around 480,000 distinct CDR3 sequences, with around 23% observed a single time. The CDR3 is made up of 16 amino acids. The V and J ends lost 5 bases and 7 bases respectively, with 23 bases between them. Germline V gives CDR1 SGHDN, CDR2 FVKESK. A CD8+CD4-CCR7+CD45RA+ phenotype served as the sorting definition for naive CD8 T cells.

This clonotype originated in a human donor in good health. Some libraries in this study had Jurkat cell RNA spiked in. The chain links TRBV14 to TRBJ2-5; the D call may be TRBD1 or TRBD2 (5 bases each). The sequenced sample consisted of naive CD8+ T cells from blood, with Jurkat cell RNA spiked in. Subset described: FACS-sorted CD8+CD4-CCR7+CD45RA+ naive T cells. CDR3 sequence reads: CASSWYSMGVEGTQYF. DNA for the CDR3: TGTGCCAGCAGCTGGTACTCCATGGGGGTCGAGGGGACCCAGTACTTC.